The entry below gives a single T cell receptor beta chain sequence along with its context. The antigen is unknown. The junction and the germline gene differ at one end; a read error may be behind it. The record originates from a study of blood T cells in healthy people across ages. Study findings and constraints: TCR beta diversity, measured per million T cells, fell in a roughly linear way with age. More naive CD4+ cells and higher diversity marked long-lived donors relative to aged donors.

Germline CDR1 and CDR2: SNHLY and FYNNEI. This CDR3 is built from 15 residues. It was with a sample-barcoded 5' primer and a J-beta primer mix that a second PCR of about 6 to 12 cycles was run. From the 5' RACE reads, TCRdb called clonotypes with MiXCR, one entry per CDR3 protein. Seen here are about 1.4 million distinct CDR3 sequences, almost 60% observed once, and the top ten hold approximately 7%. Total RNA was isolated from each sample in quantities of at least 6 micrograms. This chain uses TRBV2 with TRBJ2-4, with 9 bases lining up with TRBD1. The better agreement between TRBJ2-7 and the DNA end casts doubt on the J call. This receptor was obtained from a man aged 18 to 35 in good health. Sequenced sample: blood. Here the CDR3 DNA reads TGTGCCAGCAGCGAAGGGACAGGGAGGGCGTACGAGCAGTACTTC. Translating it yields CASSEGTGRAYEQYF.